This T cell receptor beta chain is from a study of blood T cell repertoires in COVID-19 (TCRdb year 2020). At the level of the whole study: Samples covering the acute and convalescent phases of COVID-19 were provided by collaborators in the United States, Italy and Spain. The material from the prospective study consisted of cDNA or gDNA derived from T cells, B-cell-depleted T cells, or PBMCs. Subjects who had been exposed to COVID-19, were actively infected with it, or had recovered from it provided the deeply sampled blood TCRbeta repertoires that made up the dataset. The repertoires were released in a freely available public database intended as a resource for research on the immune response to SARS-CoV-2. Samples came from the ongoing ImmuneRACE study (first 160 participants) plus 1,254 subjects from 6 global collaborators. Sample metadata almost always included a de-identified subject ID, COVID-19 status, age in years and sex. Where HLA class I and class II types were available, the types were taken from metadata supplied by the sample provider, not from assay-based typing.

Turning to this clone: Its antigen is not yet known. There are no base qualities to consult, and no much larger clone falls within one base.

Collaborating institutions collected whole blood in K2EDTA tubes following their own protocols. For TCRbeta analysis, collaborator samples were shipped as frozen whole blood, as isolated PBMCs, or as DNA extracted from either sample type. Broad study findings and their caveats: The amount of clinical and demographic metadata varied by source and participant and was provided uncurated.

The immunoSEQ Assay, a bias-controlled multiplex PCR, was used to amplify TCRbeta CDR3 regions from genomic DNA. Processing in the source paper ran as follows. The number of nucleated cells in each sample was estimated from the amplification of reference gene primers within the assay. To quantify the absolute abundance of each unique TCRbeta CDR3 rearrangement, sequence reads were collapsed and filtered. For each sample, productive Simpson clonality was calculated as the square root of Simpson's diversity index across productive rearrangements. TCRdb's version of the immuneACCESS table is confined to in-frame rearrangements and falls short of the full clone set. An unresolved V gene accounts for under half of the shortfall where checked; the remainder is of unknown origin. That table is the source of V, J and clone size, and D and trimming were worked out from the DNA. The sample table contains under 200,000 clones; only one count was recorded for approximately 90% of them. Approximately 6.5% of the sample is held by the ten biggest clonotypes.

The sequence was collected from a woman older than 75 in a cohort sampled during active or convalescent COVID-19. The material sequenced was peripheral blood.

The CDR3 protein sequence reads: CASSRRLQGLGETQYF. The DNA sequence reads TGCGCCAGCAGCAGGAGACTACAGGGTCTAGGGGAGACCCAGTACTTC. This chain joins TRBV5-1 to TRBJ2-5, and perhaps TRBD1 as D gene, on 6 matching bases. Sequences SGHRS (CDR1) and YFSETQ (CDR2) are obtained from the germline V gene. Spanning cysteine to phenylalanine, the CDR3 consists of 16 amino acids. Only CDR3 DNA is held: 48 bases, read in frame from base 1. Relative to germline, V is 4 bases shorter and J is 5 bases shorter, with 21 bases between their ends.